This T cell receptor beta chain stems from a study of cytomegalovirus exposure and HLA in healthy donors. Only a few counts were recorded for this clone. The PCR contained 60 Vbeta and 13 Jbeta primers. The assay was immunoSEQ multiplex PCR, and TCRdb's table has in-frame clones only and misses some. The sample has roughly 200,000 clones, just under 85% seen once. The length of the CDR3 is 13 residues. V was trimmed by 0 bases and J by 4 bases, leaving 4 bases between them. Germline lookup yields CDR1 SGHNT and CDR2 YENEEA. Sequences were obtained from PBMCs. The chain employs TRBV11-3 and TRBJ1-5; D not resolved. The clonotype originates from a woman between 40 and 55 years old in good health and CMV-seronegative. The CDR3 bases are TGTGCCAGCAGCTTAGACGGGAATCAGCCCCAGCATTTT. This translates into CASSLDGNQPQHF.